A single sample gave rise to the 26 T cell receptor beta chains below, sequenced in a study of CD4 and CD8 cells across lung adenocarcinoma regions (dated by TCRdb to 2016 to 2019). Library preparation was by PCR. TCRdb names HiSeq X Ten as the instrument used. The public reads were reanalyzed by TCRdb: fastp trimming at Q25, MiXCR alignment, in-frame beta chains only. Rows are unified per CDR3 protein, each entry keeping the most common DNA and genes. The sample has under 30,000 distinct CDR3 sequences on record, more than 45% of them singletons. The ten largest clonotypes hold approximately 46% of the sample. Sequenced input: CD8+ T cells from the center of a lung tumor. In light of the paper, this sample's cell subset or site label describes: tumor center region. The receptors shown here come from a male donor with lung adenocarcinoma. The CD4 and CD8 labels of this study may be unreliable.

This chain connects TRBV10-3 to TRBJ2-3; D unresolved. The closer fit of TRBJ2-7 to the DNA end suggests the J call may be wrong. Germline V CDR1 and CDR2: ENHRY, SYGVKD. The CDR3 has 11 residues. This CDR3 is CGMGTKDTQYF. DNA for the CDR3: TGTGGCATGGGAACCAAAGACACGCAGTACTTC.

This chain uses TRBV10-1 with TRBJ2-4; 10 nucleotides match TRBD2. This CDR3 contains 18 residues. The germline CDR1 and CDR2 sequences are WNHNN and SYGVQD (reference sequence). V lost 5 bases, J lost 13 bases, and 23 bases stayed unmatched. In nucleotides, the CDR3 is TGCGCCAGCAGTACGAGTAGCGGGGGGCTGTGTGCCAAAGATACGCAGTACTTC. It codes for CASSTSSGGLCAKDTQYF.

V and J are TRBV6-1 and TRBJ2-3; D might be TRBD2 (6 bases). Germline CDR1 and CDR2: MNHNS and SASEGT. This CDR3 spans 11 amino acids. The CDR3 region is CARDLKDMQYF. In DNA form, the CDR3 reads TGTGCGCGGGATCTCAAAGACATGCAGTATTTT.

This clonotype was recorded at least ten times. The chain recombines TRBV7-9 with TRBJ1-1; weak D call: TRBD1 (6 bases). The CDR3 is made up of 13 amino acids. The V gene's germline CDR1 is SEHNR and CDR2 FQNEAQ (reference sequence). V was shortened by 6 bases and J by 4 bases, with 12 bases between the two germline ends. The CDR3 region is CASRPKGGTEAFF. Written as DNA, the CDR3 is TGTGCCAGCAGACCGAAGGGGGGCACTGAAGCTTTCTTT.

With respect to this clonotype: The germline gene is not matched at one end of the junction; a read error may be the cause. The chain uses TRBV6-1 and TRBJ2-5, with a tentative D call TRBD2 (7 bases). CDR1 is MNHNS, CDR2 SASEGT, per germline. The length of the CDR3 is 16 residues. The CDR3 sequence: CASRGDGGSEHATQYF. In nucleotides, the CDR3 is TGTGCCAGTCGGGGGGACGGGGGCTCCGAGCACGCTACGCAGTACTTT.

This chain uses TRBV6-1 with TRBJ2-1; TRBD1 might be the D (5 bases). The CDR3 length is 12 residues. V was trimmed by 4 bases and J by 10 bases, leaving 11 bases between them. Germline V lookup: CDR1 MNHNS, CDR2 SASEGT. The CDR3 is CASSGTSGEQFF. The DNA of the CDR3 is TGTGCCAGCAGTGGGACGTCAGGGGAGCAGTTCTTC.

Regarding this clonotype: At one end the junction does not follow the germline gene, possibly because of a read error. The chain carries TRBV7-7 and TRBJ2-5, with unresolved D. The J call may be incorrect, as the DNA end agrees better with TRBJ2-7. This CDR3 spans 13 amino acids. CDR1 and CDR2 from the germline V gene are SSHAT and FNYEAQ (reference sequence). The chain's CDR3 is CASSSPGPYEQYF. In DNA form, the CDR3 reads TGTGCTAGCAGCTCACCCGGTCCGTACGAGCAGTACTTC.

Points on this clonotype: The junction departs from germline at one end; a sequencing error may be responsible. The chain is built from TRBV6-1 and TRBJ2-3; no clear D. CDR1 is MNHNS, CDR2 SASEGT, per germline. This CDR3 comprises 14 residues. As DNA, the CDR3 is TGTGCGATGGGCGGCGGCCACGGCACAGAGACCCAGTATTTC. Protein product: CAMGGGHGTETQYF.

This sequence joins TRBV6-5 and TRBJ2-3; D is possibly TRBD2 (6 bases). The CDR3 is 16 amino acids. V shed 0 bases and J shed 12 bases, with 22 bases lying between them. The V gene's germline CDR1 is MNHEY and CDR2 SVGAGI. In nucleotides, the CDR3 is TGTGCCAGCAGTTACTCCGGGCTCGGGACTTTAGATATTCAGTATTTT. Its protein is CASSYSGLGTLDIQYF.

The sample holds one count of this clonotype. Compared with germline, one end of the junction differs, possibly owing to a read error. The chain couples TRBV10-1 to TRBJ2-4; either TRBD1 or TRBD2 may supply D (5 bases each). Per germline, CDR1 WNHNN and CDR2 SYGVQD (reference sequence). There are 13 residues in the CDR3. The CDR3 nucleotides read TGCGCCAGGGGGCCTAGCCCCAAAGACACTCAGTATTTC. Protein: CARGPSPKDTQYF.

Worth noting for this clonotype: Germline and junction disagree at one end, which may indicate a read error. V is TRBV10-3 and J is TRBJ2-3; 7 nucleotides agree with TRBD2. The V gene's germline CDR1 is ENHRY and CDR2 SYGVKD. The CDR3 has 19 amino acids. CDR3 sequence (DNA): TGTGCCATCGGTGTACGTGTGGCCACCGGGGGGAGGGGCCTAGATACGCAGTACTTT. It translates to CAIGVRVATGGRGLDTQYF.

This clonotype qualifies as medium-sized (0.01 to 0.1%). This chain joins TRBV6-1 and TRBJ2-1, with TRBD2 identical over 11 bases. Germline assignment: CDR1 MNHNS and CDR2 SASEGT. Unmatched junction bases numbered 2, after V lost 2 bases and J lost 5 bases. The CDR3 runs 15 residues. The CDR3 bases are TGTGCCAGCAGTGAAACGGGACTAGCGGACAATGAGCAGTTCTTC. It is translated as CASSETGLADNEQFF.

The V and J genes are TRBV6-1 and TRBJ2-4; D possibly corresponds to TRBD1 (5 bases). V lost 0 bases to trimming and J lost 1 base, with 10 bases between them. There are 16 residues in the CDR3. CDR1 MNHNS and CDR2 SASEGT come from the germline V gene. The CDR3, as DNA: TGTGCCAGCAGTGAAGCGGGGCTGTGGGCCAAAAACATTCAGTACTTC. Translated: CASSEAGLWAKNIQYF.

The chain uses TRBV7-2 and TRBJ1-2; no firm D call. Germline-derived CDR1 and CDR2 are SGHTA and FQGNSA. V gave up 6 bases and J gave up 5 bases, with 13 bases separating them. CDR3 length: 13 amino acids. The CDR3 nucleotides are TGTGCCAGCAGTCCAATTCCCGAATATGGCTACACCTTC. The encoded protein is CASSPIPEYGYTF.

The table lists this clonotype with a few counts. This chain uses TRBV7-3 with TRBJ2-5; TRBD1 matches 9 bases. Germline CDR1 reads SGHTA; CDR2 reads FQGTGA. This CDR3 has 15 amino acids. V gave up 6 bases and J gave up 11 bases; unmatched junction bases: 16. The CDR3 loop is CASSSGTGLYNEQYF. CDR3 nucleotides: TGTGCCAGCAGTTCCGGGACAGGGTTGTACAATGAGCAGTACTTC.

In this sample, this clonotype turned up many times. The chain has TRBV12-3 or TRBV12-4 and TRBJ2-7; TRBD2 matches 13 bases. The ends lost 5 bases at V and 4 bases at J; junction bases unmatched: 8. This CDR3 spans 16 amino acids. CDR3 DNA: TGTGCCAGCAGTGGACATGGGACTAGCGGGACGTACGAGCAGTACTTC. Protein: CASSGHGTSGTYEQYF.

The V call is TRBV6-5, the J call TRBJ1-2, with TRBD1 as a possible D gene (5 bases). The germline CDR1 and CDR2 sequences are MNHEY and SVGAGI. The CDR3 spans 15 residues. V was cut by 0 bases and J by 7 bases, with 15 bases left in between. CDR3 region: CASSYSTGTVSGYTF. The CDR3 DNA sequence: TGTGCCAGCAGTTACTCGACCGGGACGGTTAGTGGCTACACCTTC.

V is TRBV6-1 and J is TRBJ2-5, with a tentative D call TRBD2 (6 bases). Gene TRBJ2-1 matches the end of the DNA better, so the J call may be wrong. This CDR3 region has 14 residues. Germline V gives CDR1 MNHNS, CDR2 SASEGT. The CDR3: CASIASLGGVEQFF. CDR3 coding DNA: TGTGCCAGCATCGCTAGCCTAGGCGGGGTTGAGCAGTTCTTC.

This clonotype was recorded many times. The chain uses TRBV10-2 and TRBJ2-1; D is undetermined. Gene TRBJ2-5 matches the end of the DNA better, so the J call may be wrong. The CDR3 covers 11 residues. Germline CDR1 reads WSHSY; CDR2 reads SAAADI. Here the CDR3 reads CASSRQETQYF. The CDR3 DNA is TGCGCCAGCAGCAGACAAGAGACCCAGTACTTC.

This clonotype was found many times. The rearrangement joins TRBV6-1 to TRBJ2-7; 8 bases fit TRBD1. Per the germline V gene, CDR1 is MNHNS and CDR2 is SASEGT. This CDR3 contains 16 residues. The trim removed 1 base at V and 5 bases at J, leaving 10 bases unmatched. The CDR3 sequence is CASSEDQGARGNEQYF. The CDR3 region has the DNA TGTGCCAGCAGTGAAGACCAGGGGGCGCGCGGGAACGAGCAGTACTTC.

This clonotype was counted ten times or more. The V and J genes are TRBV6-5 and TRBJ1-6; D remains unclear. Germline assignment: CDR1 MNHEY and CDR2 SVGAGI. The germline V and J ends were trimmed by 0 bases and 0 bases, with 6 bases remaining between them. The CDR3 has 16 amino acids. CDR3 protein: CASSYSWSSYNSPLHF. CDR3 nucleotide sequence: TGTGCCAGCAGTTACTCGTGGAGCTCCTATAATTCACCCCTCCACTTT.

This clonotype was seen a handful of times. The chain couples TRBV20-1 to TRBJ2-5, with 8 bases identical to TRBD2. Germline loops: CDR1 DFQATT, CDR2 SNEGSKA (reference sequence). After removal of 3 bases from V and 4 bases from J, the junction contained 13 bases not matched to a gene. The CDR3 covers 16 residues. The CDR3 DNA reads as TGCAGTGCTAGGAAGCGGGAGACGGGAATACGAGAGACCCAGTACTTC. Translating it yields CSARKRETGIRETQYF.

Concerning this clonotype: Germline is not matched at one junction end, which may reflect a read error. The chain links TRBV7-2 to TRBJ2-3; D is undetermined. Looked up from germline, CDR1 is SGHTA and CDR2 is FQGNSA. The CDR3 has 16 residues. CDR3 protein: CASRVMRLCRTDMQYF. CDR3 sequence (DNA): TGTGCCAGCCGCGTCATGCGACTGTGCCGCACAGATATGCAGTATTTT.

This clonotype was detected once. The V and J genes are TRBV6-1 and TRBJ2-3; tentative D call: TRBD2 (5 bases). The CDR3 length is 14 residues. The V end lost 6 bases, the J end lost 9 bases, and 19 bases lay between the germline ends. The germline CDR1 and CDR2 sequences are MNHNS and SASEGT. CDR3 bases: TGTGCCAGCAGGGGAGTGGGAGCCAAAGACACGCAGTATTTT. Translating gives CASRGVGAKDTQYF.

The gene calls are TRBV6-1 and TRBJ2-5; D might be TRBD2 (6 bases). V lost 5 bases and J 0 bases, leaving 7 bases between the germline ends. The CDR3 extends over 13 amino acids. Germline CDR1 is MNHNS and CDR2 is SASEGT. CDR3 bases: TGTGCCAGCAGTAGCGGGTACCAAGAGACCCAGTACTTC. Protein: CASSSGYQETQYF.

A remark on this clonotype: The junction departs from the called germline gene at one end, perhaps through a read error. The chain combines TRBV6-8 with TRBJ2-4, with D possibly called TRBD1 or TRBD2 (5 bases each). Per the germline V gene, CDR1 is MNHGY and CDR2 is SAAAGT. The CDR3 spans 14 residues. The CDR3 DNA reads TGTGGCAGCACGGGGCTGGGAGCCACAAATACTCAGTACTTC. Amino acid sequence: CGSTGLGATNTQYF.